Listed below are T cell receptor beta chains from one sample, sequenced in a study of cytomegalovirus exposure and HLA in healthy donors. The assay was immunoSEQ multiplex PCR, and TCRdb's table has in-frame clones only and misses some. The repertoire holds 180,000 or so clones, 75% to 85% seen once, with 4.9% in the top ten. Sequenced sample: PBMCs. These receptor sequences come from a woman in her late teens or twenties in good health and CMV-seropositive. Each CDR3 is given with its conserved first and last residue. D genes are given only for firm matches. Clone sizes are given selectively: once, few, many, or a class where the clone is expanded.

abundance: .; j_gene: TRBJ2-3; v_gene: TRBV28; d_gene: .; CDR3nt: TGTGCCAGCACCCGAGGGCCTCGGAGCGGATTGCAGTATTTT; CDR3aa: CASTRGPRSGLQYF
abundance: .; j_gene: TRBJ1-2; v_gene: TRBV9; d_gene: .; CDR3nt: TGTGCCAGCAGCGTAGTTGGCACCCGCTATGGCTACACCTTC; CDR3aa: CASSVVGTRYGYTF
abundance: few; j_gene: TRBJ2-3; v_gene: TRBV6-5; d_gene: TRBD2; CDR3nt: TGTGCCAGCAGTGCTAGCCGGGGGGGCGGCGGTACGCAGTATTTT; CDR3aa: CASSASRGGGGTQYF
abundance: .; j_gene: TRBJ2-3; v_gene: TRBV4-2; d_gene: TRBD2; CDR3nt: TGTGCCAGCAGCCATAAGGCTAGCGGGGGGGCGTCTGCATATACGCAGTATTTT; CDR3aa: CASSHKASGGASAYTQYF
abundance: .; j_gene: TRBJ2-7; v_gene: TRBV6-1; d_gene: .; CDR3nt: TGTGCCAGCAGTGAGTCCAGGGCGTCCTACGAGCAGTACTTC; CDR3aa: CASSESRASYEQYF
abundance: .; j_gene: TRBJ2-2; v_gene: TRBV27; d_gene: .; CDR3nt: TGTGCCAGCAGTTTATCGCTTCTAGTGCCGCCCGGGGAGCTGTTTTTT; CDR3aa: CASSLSLLVPPGELFF
abundance: .; j_gene: TRBJ2-5; v_gene: TRBV7-8; d_gene: .; CDR3nt: TGTGCCAGCAGACTAGGGTTTCGGGAAGAGACCCAGTACTTC; CDR3aa: CASRLGFREETQYF
abundance: .; j_gene: TRBJ2-5; v_gene: TRBV19; d_gene: .; CDR3nt: TGTAACCTCGGAAGGGTTACAGGGACCCAGTACTTC; CDR3aa: CNLGRVTGTQYF
abundance: .; j_gene: TRBJ2-3; v_gene: TRBV29-1; d_gene: .; CDR3nt: TGCAGCGTTGCTCCGCCGCCAGGGTGGCCAGATACGCAGTATTTT; CDR3aa: CSVAPPPGWPDTQYF
abundance: .; j_gene: TRBJ1-5; v_gene: TRBV5-1; d_gene: .; CDR3nt: TGCGCCAGCAGTCCTGACAGTGGCAATCAGCCCCAGCATTTT; CDR3aa: CASSPDSGNQPQHF
abundance: few; j_gene: TRBJ1-5; v_gene: TRBV4-1; d_gene: .; CDR3nt: TGCGCCAGCAGCCAAGAGAGGCACGGCAATCAGCCCCAGCATTTT; CDR3aa: CASSQERHGNQPQHF
abundance: .; j_gene: TRBJ1-1; v_gene: TRBV19; d_gene: .; CDR3nt: TGTGCCAGTAGTAAGGGACTGGTGGGGACTGAAGCTTTCTTT; CDR3aa: CASSKGLVGTEAFF
abundance: .; j_gene: TRBJ1-5; v_gene: TRBV28; d_gene: .; CDR3nt: TGTGCCAGCAGTCCACAGGGTTGGGGTGAGCAGCCCCAGCATTTT; CDR3aa: CASSPQGWGEQPQHF
abundance: .; j_gene: TRBJ2-1; v_gene: TRBV19; d_gene: .; CDR3nt: TGTGCCAGTAGTATAAGTGCGGGCGACTACAATGAGCAGTTCTTC; CDR3aa: CASSISAGDYNEQFF
abundance: .; j_gene: TRBJ2-7; v_gene: TRBV29-1; d_gene: .; CDR3nt: TGCAGCGTCAAGGCCCCGAGGTCCTACGAGCAGTACTTC; CDR3aa: CSVKAPRSYEQYF
abundance: .; j_gene: TRBJ1-6; v_gene: TRBV19; d_gene: TRBD1; CDR3nt: TGTGCCAGTAGTATCGGACAGGGCATCTCACCCCCCCACTTT; CDR3aa: CASSIGQGISPPHF
abundance: .; j_gene: TRBJ1-2; v_gene: TRBV7-2; d_gene: .; CDR3nt: TGTGCCAGCAGCCCTGAGGTAGCACGAGGCTACACCTTC; CDR3aa: CASSPEVARGYTF
abundance: few; j_gene: TRBJ2-7; v_gene: TRBV11-2; d_gene: TRBD1; CDR3nt: TGTGCCAGCAGCTTAGGACAGGGTAAGGCCTACGAGCAGTACTTC; CDR3aa: CASSLGQGKAYEQYF
abundance: .; j_gene: TRBJ1-2; v_gene: TRBV7-2; d_gene: .; CDR3nt: TGTGCCAGCAGCTTAGCGCGTGCGGACTATGGCTACACCTTC; CDR3aa: CASSLARADYGYTF
abundance: .; j_gene: TRBJ1-3; v_gene: TRBV19; d_gene: .; CDR3nt: TGTGCCAGTAGTTCCGGGAGCTCTGGAAACACCATATATTTT; CDR3aa: CASSSGSSGNTIYF
abundance: .; j_gene: TRBJ1-3; v_gene: TRBV11-2; d_gene: .; CDR3nt: TGTGCCAGCAGCTTAACCTCTCCCGGGACAAACTCTGGAAACACCATATATTTT; CDR3aa: CASSLTSPGTNSGNTIYF
abundance: once; j_gene: TRBJ2-3; v_gene: TRBV7-6; d_gene: .; CDR3nt: TGTGCCAGCAGCTTATCGACTCGGCCTCGGGGAGATACGCAGTATTTT; CDR3aa: CASSLSTRPRGDTQYF
abundance: .; j_gene: TRBJ2-7; v_gene: TRBV6-5; d_gene: .; CDR3nt: TGTGCCAGCAGTTACATCAGTGGGGGCCCGCGCCACGAGCAGTACTTC; CDR3aa: CASSYISGGPRHEQYF
abundance: .; j_gene: TRBJ1-5; v_gene: TRBV20-1; d_gene: .; CDR3nt: TGCAGTGCCCGATCCGGTCAGCCCCAGCATTTT; CDR3aa: CSARSGQPQHF
abundance: .; j_gene: TRBJ2-5; v_gene: TRBV15; d_gene: TRBD1; CDR3nt: TGTGCCACCAGCAGAGGGGACAGTAGGGCGGAGACCCAGTACTTC; CDR3aa: CATSRGDSRAETQYF
abundance: .; j_gene: TRBJ2-7; v_gene: TRBV7-2; d_gene: .; CDR3nt: TGTGCCAGCCGGCAGGGGTGCCCCTACGAGCAGTACTTC; CDR3aa: CASRQGCPYEQYF
abundance: once; j_gene: TRBJ2-2; v_gene: TRBV29-1; d_gene: .; CDR3nt: TGCAGCGTTGAATCAGGGGACGGGGAGCTGTTTTTT; CDR3aa: CSVESGDGELFF
abundance: few; j_gene: TRBJ1-1; v_gene: TRBV19; d_gene: TRBD1; CDR3nt: TGTGCCAGTAGCACTGGACAGGGGACTGAAGCTTTCTTT; CDR3aa: CASSTGQGTEAFF
abundance: .; j_gene: TRBJ1-1; v_gene: TRBV7-6; d_gene: .; CDR3nt: TGTGCCAGCAGCAATCTCGCTGAAGCTTTCTTT; CDR3aa: CASSNLAEAFF
abundance: .; j_gene: TRBJ2-1; v_gene: TRBV4-1; d_gene: .; CDR3nt: TGCGCCAGCAGCCAGTCGCTAGAGTCTTCATCCTACAATGAGCAGTTCTTC; CDR3aa: CASSQSLESSSYNEQFF
abundance: .; j_gene: TRBJ1-2; v_gene: TRBV4-1; d_gene: TRBD1; CDR3nt: TGCGCCAGCAGCCGCGTAGTGTCCCCAGGGGGTTCGGGCTACACCTTC; CDR3aa: CASSRVVSPGGSGYTF
abundance: .; j_gene: TRBJ2-3; v_gene: TRBV4-1; d_gene: .; CDR3nt: TGCGCCAGCAGCCAAGAAGGGGCCGAAGATACGCAGTATTTT; CDR3aa: CASSQEGAEDTQYF
abundance: .; j_gene: TRBJ1-2; v_gene: TRBV6-1; d_gene: TRBD1; CDR3nt: TGTGCCAGCAGTAGTATCCAGGGGGCTGACTATGGCTACACCTTC; CDR3aa: CASSSIQGADYGYTF
abundance: .; j_gene: TRBJ2-7; v_gene: TRBV5-6; d_gene: TRBD2; CDR3nt: TGTGCCAGCAGCTTGGTGCTAGCGGGGGACTACGAGCAGTACTTC; CDR3aa: CASSLVLAGDYEQYF
abundance: .; j_gene: TRBJ2-2; v_gene: TRBV7-9; d_gene: TRBD1; CDR3nt: TGTGCCAGCAGCCGAACAGGGGGCCCCACCGGGGAGCTGTTTTTT; CDR3aa: CASSRTGGPTGELFF
abundance: .; j_gene: TRBJ2-3; v_gene: TRBV5-4; d_gene: .; CDR3nt: TGTGCCAGCACTCGCGGGGGCCTCGGGACAGATACGCAGTATTTT; CDR3aa: CASTRGGLGTDTQYF
abundance: once; j_gene: TRBJ2-7; v_gene: TRBV27; d_gene: .; CDR3nt: TGTGCCAGCAGCTCACAGGAAGAAAACTCCTACGAGCAGTACTTC; CDR3aa: CASSSQEENSYEQYF
abundance: once; j_gene: TRBJ2-3; v_gene: TRBV29-1; d_gene: .; CDR3nt: TGCAGCCCTGGGGGGTCTACAGATACGCAGTATTTT; CDR3aa: CSPGGSTDTQYF
abundance: once; j_gene: TRBJ2-1; v_gene: TRBV2; d_gene: .; CDR3nt: TGTGCCAGCAGTATTTTAGCTTCCGGATACAATGAGCAGTTCTTC; CDR3aa: CASSILASGYNEQFF
abundance: .; j_gene: TRBJ1-2; v_gene: TRBV19; d_gene: TRBD1; CDR3nt: TGTGCCAGTAGTATAAGACAGGGGGCTCCCTCGCGAGGCTACACCTTC; CDR3aa: CASSIRQGAPSRGYTF
abundance: few; j_gene: TRBJ2-3; v_gene: TRBV30; d_gene: .; CDR3nt: TGTGCCTGGCGCAGGGGGGGCACAGATACGCAGTATTTT; CDR3aa: CAWRRGGTDTQYF
abundance: .; j_gene: TRBJ2-5; v_gene: TRBV5-1; d_gene: .; CDR3nt: TGCGCCAGCAGCTTGGCGGTGGGCGCGGGGTTGGAGACCCAGTACTTC; CDR3aa: CASSLAVGAGLETQYF
abundance: .; j_gene: TRBJ1-2; v_gene: TRBV16; d_gene: .; CDR3nt: TGTGCCAGCAGCGGGAATACAGGGTATGGCTACACCTTC; CDR3aa: CASSGNTGYGYTF